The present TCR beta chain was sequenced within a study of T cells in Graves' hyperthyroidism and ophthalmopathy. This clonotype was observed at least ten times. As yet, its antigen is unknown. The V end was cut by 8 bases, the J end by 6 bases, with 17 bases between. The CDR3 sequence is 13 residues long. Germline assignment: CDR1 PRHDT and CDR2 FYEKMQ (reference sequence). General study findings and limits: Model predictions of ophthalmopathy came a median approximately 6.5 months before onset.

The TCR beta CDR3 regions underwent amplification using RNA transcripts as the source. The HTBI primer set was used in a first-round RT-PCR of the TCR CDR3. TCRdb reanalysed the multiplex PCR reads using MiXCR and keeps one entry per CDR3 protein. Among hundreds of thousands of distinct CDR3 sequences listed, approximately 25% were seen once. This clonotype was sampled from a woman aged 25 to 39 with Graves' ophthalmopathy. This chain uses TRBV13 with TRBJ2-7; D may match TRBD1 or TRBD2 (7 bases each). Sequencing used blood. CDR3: CASLQGGIGEQYF. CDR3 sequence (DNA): TGTGCCAGCCTTCAGGGGGGGATTGGCGAGCAGTACTTC.